This T cell receptor (beta chain) was captured in a study of T cells in Graves' hyperthyroidism and ophthalmopathy. The CDR3 runs 14 residues. Between the trimmed V and J ends, which lost 4 bases and 3 bases, there was a span of 13 bases. Germline values: CDR1 DFQATT, CDR2 SNEGSKA (reference sequence). From RNA transcripts, TCR beta CDR3 regions were amplified. TCR CDR3 regions were first amplified by RT-PCR with HTBI primers. TCRdb re-called the multiplex PCR reads through MiXCR, storing one row per CDR3 protein. The sample consists of roughly 650,000 distinct CDR3 sequences, 16% of them appearing once. Study outcomes and limitations: Blood also held most thyroid clonotypes expanded beyond 0.001.

With duration under 3 months, ophthalmopathy was active: Clinical Activity Score at least 3, NOSPECS at least 4. Uncontrolled infection, other autoimmune disease, pregnancy or lactation barred patients from enrollment. The diagnoses drew upon clinical symptoms, serum thyroxine and TRAb, thyroid ultrasound and orbital computed tomography. This clonotype appeared a few times. Its antigen is undetermined. The V and J genes are TRBV20-1 and TRBJ1-5; D gene ambiguous. Source material: blood. The TCR was taken from a woman in her thirties or forties with Graves' ophthalmopathy. The CDR3 region has the DNA TGCAGTGCTACCTTAGGTGGGTACAATCAGCCCCAGCATTTT. Encoded protein: CSATLGGYNQPQHF.